These T cell receptor beta chains were read from a single sample in a study of CD4 T cells in relation to SARS-CoV-2 and coronaviruses. The assay was immunoSEQ multiplex PCR, and TCRdb's table has in-frame clones only and misses some. The table shows around 23,000 clones, with around 75% occurring only once. These TCRs are of unknown antigen specificity. The source material was CD4+ T cells from PBMCs, cultured in vitro. Every receptor here comes from a human donor in good health. Both conserved end residues are part of each CDR3. Each record gives: CDR3 protein, CDR3 DNA, clone size, D gene, V gene, J gene. A D gene is named only where the DNA matches it firmly. For some rows the clone size is stated as once, few or many, or as a class when expanded; others skip it.

cdr3_aa: CTSSQSKASGTDSYEQYF
cdr3_nt: TGCACCAGCAGCCAATCGAAGGCGTCGGGGACAGACTCCTACGAGCAGTACTTC
clone_size: .
d_call: .
v_call: TRBV1
j_call: TRBJ2-7

cdr3_aa: CSASSTSRSSYEQYF
cdr3_nt: TGCAGTGCTAGTTCCACTAGCAGGAGCTCCTACGAGCAGTACTTC
clone_size: .
d_call: .
v_call: TRBV20-1
j_call: TRBJ2-7

cdr3_aa: CASSIEDGWYEQYF
cdr3_nt: TGTGCCAGTAGTATAGAGGATGGGTGGTACGAGCAGTACTTC
clone_size: .
d_call: .
v_call: TRBV19
j_call: TRBJ2-7

cdr3_aa: CASIPRGNYGYTF
cdr3_nt: TGTGCCAGTATTCCAAGGGGAAACTATGGCTACACCTTC
clone_size: .
d_call: .
v_call: TRBV19
j_call: TRBJ1-2

cdr3_aa: CASSQRGGGDQPQHF
cdr3_nt: TGTGCCAGCAGCCAGAGAGGCGGCGGGGATCAGCCCCAGCATTTT
clone_size: .
d_call: .
v_call: TRBV3-1/TRBV3-2
j_call: TRBJ1-5

cdr3_aa: CASSLKDVGNQPQHF
cdr3_nt: TGCGCCAGCAGCCTGAAGGACGTCGGAAATCAGCCCCAGCATTTT
clone_size: few
d_call: .
v_call: TRBV4-1
j_call: TRBJ1-5

cdr3_aa: CASSSPGELFF
cdr3_nt: TGTGCCAGCAGCTCGCCCGGGGAGCTGTTTTTT
clone_size: .
d_call: .
v_call: TRBV7-9
j_call: TRBJ2-2

cdr3_aa: CASSIEGSRTDTQYF
cdr3_nt: TGTGCCAGTAGTATCGAGGGATCTCGCACAGATACGCAGTATTTT
clone_size: .
d_call: .
v_call: TRBV19
j_call: TRBJ2-3

cdr3_aa: CASSPGLASTDTQYF
cdr3_nt: TGTGCCAGCAGCCCAGGACTAGCTAGCACAGATACGCAGTATTTT
clone_size: .
d_call: TRBD2
v_call: TRBV3-1/TRBV3-2
j_call: TRBJ2-3

cdr3_aa: CASSLSSLPGSGRSYNSPLHF
cdr3_nt: TGCGCCAGCAGCTTGAGCTCCCTTCCCGGTTCAGGCCGCTCCTATAATTCACCCCTCCACTTT
clone_size: .
d_call: .
v_call: TRBV5-1
j_call: TRBJ1-6

cdr3_aa: CAWSVLDRESFF
cdr3_nt: TGTGCCTGGAGTGTACTGGATCGGGAGTCGTTCTTC
clone_size: .
d_call: .
v_call: TRBV30
j_call: TRBJ2-1

cdr3_aa: CASSPTDRRNSYEQYF
cdr3_nt: TGTGCCAGTAGTCCGACGGACAGGCGCAACTCCTACGAGCAGTACTTC
clone_size: .
d_call: TRBD1
v_call: TRBV19
j_call: TRBJ2-7

cdr3_aa: CASSPWTGTKGGNEQFF
cdr3_nt: TGTGCCAGCAGCCCCTGGACGGGGACCAAGGGCGGCAATGAGCAGTTCTTC
clone_size: .
d_call: .
v_call: TRBV7-3
j_call: TRBJ2-1

cdr3_aa: CASSYSGSSYNEQFF
cdr3_nt: TGTGCCAGCAGTTACTCGGGGAGCTCTTACAATGAGCAGTTCTTC
clone_size: .
d_call: .
v_call: TRBV6-5
j_call: TRBJ2-1

cdr3_aa: CASSLDPTPGTEAFF
cdr3_nt: TGTGCCAGCAGTTTAGACCCGACCCCAGGCACTGAAGCTTTCTTT
clone_size: .
d_call: .
v_call: TRBV2
j_call: TRBJ1-1

cdr3_aa: CASSLRSEAFF
cdr3_nt: TGTGCCAGCAGCTTAAGGTCAGAAGCTTTCTTT
clone_size: .
d_call: .
v_call: TRBV11-2
j_call: TRBJ1-1

cdr3_aa: CAWSVGLAGTGDTQYF
cdr3_nt: TGTGCCTGGAGTGTAGGACTAGCGGGAACCGGAGATACGCAGTATTTT
clone_size: .
d_call: TRBD2
v_call: TRBV30
j_call: TRBJ2-3

cdr3_aa: CASSEGGQGPSPQHF
cdr3_nt: TGTGCCAGCAGCGAGGGGGGTCAGGGACCTTCGCCCCAGCATTTT
clone_size: .
d_call: .
v_call: TRBV3-1/TRBV3-2
j_call: TRBJ1-5

cdr3_aa: CASSPDRGNYGYTF
cdr3_nt: TGTGCCAGCAGCCCGGACAGGGGAAACTATGGCTACACCTTC
clone_size: .
d_call: TRBD1
v_call: TRBV5-4
j_call: TRBJ1-2

cdr3_aa: CASSDSGVNQPQHF
cdr3_nt: TGTGCCAGCAGTGATTCGGGCGTCAATCAGCCCCAGCATTTT
clone_size: .
d_call: .
v_call: TRBV2
j_call: TRBJ1-5

cdr3_aa: CASSFSTGELFF
cdr3_nt: TGTGCCAGCAGCTTCTCTACCGGGGAGCTGTTTTTT
clone_size: .
d_call: .
v_call: TRBV7-3
j_call: TRBJ2-2

cdr3_aa: CASSESGTGQGNTIYF
cdr3_nt: TGCGCCAGCAGCGAATCGGGGACAGGGCAAGGAAACACCATATATTTT
clone_size: .
d_call: TRBD1
v_call: TRBV5-1
j_call: TRBJ1-3

cdr3_aa: CASSRGPGTGSYNEQFF
cdr3_nt: TGTGCCAGCAGTCGGGGTCCCGGGACAGGGTCCTACAATGAGCAGTTCTTC
clone_size: .
d_call: TRBD1
v_call: TRBV6-6
j_call: TRBJ2-1

cdr3_aa: CASSQGQGSGELFF
cdr3_nt: TGTGCCAGCAGTCAGGGACAGGGATCCGGGGAGCTGTTTTTT
clone_size: .
d_call: TRBD1
v_call: TRBV6-5
j_call: TRBJ2-2

cdr3_aa: CASSATGGSGETQYF
cdr3_nt: TGTGCCAGCAGCGCTACAGGGGGCAGCGGGGAGACCCAGTACTTC
clone_size: .
d_call: TRBD1
v_call: TRBV9
j_call: TRBJ2-5

cdr3_aa: CASTKYNEQFF
cdr3_nt: TGTGCCAGCACCAAGTACAATGAGCAGTTCTTC
clone_size: .
d_call: .
v_call: TRBV13
j_call: TRBJ2-1

cdr3_aa: CASSPRDRVYEQYF
cdr3_nt: TGTGCCAGCAGCCCCCGGGACAGAGTCTACGAGCAGTACTTC
clone_size: few
d_call: TRBD1
v_call: TRBV7-9
j_call: TRBJ2-7

cdr3_aa: CASGLVNPGTTIRRGGELFF
cdr3_nt: TGTGCTAGTGGTTTAGTCAACCCCGGGACTACCATCAGGAGGGGCGGGGAGCTGTTTTTT
clone_size: few
d_call: TRBD2
v_call: TRBV12-5
j_call: TRBJ2-2

cdr3_aa: CASSPGQGTDTQYF
cdr3_nt: TGTGCCAGCAGCCCGGGCCAGGGCACAGATACGCAGTATTTT
clone_size: .
d_call: .
v_call: TRBV3-1/TRBV3-2
j_call: TRBJ2-3

cdr3_aa: CASSSGTGIYEQYF
cdr3_nt: TGTGCCAGCTCCTCCGGGACAGGGATCTACGAGCAGTACTTC
clone_size: .
d_call: TRBD1
v_call: TRBV18
j_call: TRBJ2-7

cdr3_aa: CAWSANEVSNQPQHF
cdr3_nt: TGTGCCTGGAGTGCGAATGAGGTTAGCAATCAGCCCCAGCATTTT
clone_size: .
d_call: .
v_call: TRBV30
j_call: TRBJ1-5

cdr3_aa: CASSSTSGFGIYNEQFF
cdr3_nt: TGTGCCAGCAGTTCGACTAGCGGGTTCGGGATCTACAATGAGCAGTTCTTC
clone_size: few
d_call: TRBD2
v_call: TRBV28
j_call: TRBJ2-1

cdr3_aa: CASSLAGTSGSIEQFF
cdr3_nt: TGCGCCAGCAGCTTGGCCGGGACTAGCGGGTCTATTGAGCAGTTCTTC
clone_size: .
d_call: TRBD2
v_call: TRBV5-1
j_call: TRBJ2-1

cdr3_aa: CASSPQGPNRVQETQYF
cdr3_nt: TGTGCCAGCTCACCCCAGGGGCCCAATCGGGTACAAGAGACCCAGTACTTC
clone_size: .
d_call: .
v_call: TRBV18
j_call: TRBJ2-5

cdr3_aa: CASSQSLPGGDSSPLHF
cdr3_nt: TGCGCCAGCAGCCAGAGCCTACCGGGTGGTGATTCTTCACCCCTCCACTTT
clone_size: .
d_call: .
v_call: TRBV4-1
j_call: TRBJ1-6

cdr3_aa: CASSILKQGFEQFF
cdr3_nt: TGTGCCAGTAGTATCCTAAAACAGGGTTTTGAGCAGTTCTTC
clone_size: .
d_call: .
v_call: TRBV19
j_call: TRBJ2-1

cdr3_aa: CASSEQGAGEKLFF
cdr3_nt: TGTGCCAGCAGCGAACAGGGGGCCGGTGAAAAACTGTTTTTT
clone_size: few
d_call: TRBD1
v_call: TRBV3-1/TRBV3-2
j_call: TRBJ1-4

cdr3_aa: CASSLKGRDWYSNQPQHF
cdr3_nt: TGTGCCAGCAGTTTAAAAGGCAGGGACTGGTACAGCAATCAGCCCCAGCATTTT
clone_size: .
d_call: .
v_call: TRBV27
j_call: TRBJ1-5

cdr3_aa: CASSEARPSNSPLHF
cdr3_nt: TGTGCCAGCAGTGAAGCCCGACCGTCAAATTCACCCCTCCACTTT
clone_size: .
d_call: .
v_call: TRBV2
j_call: TRBJ1-6

cdr3_aa: CASSWDSQLNQPQHF
cdr3_nt: TGTGCCAGCAGCTGGGACAGCCAACTCAATCAGCCCCAGCATTTT
clone_size: .
d_call: TRBD1
v_call: TRBV2
j_call: TRBJ1-5

cdr3_aa: CASTRQGRGDSPLHF
cdr3_nt: TGTGCCAGCACCAGACAGGGGCGCGGAGATTCACCCCTCCACTTT
clone_size: .
d_call: TRBD1
v_call: TRBV6-5
j_call: TRBJ1-6

cdr3_aa: CASSPPSGSYTF
cdr3_nt: TGTGCCAGCAGCCCTCCCTCAGGGAGCTACACCTTC
clone_size: .
d_call: .
v_call: TRBV12-3/TRBV12-4
j_call: TRBJ1-2

cdr3_aa: CASSENRPNYGYTF
cdr3_nt: TGTGCCAGCAGTGAAAACAGGCCGAACTATGGCTACACCTTC
clone_size: .
d_call: .
v_call: TRBV2
j_call: TRBJ1-2

cdr3_aa: CASSFGTREETQYF
cdr3_nt: TGCGCCAGCAGCTTCGGGACAAGAGAAGAGACCCAGTACTTC
clone_size: few
d_call: .
v_call: TRBV5-1
j_call: TRBJ2-5

cdr3_aa: CASSIGKTPTLNTEAFF
cdr3_nt: TGTGCCAGTAGTATAGGTAAAACACCTACGTTGAACACTGAAGCTTTCTTT
clone_size: .
d_call: .
v_call: TRBV19
j_call: TRBJ1-1

cdr3_aa: CASSLIQGGAEAFF
cdr3_nt: TGTGCCAGCAGCCTAATACAGGGAGGCGCTGAAGCTTTCTTT
clone_size: .
d_call: .
v_call: TRBV28
j_call: TRBJ1-1

cdr3_aa: CATRMYPDGYEQYF
cdr3_nt: TGTGCCACCAGAATGTACCCGGACGGCTACGAGCAGTACTTC
clone_size: .
d_call: .
v_call: TRBV15
j_call: TRBJ2-7

cdr3_aa: CASRLQGLNTEAFF
cdr3_nt: TGTGCCAGTAGGTTACAGGGGTTGAACACTGAAGCTTTCTTT
clone_size: .
d_call: TRBD1
v_call: TRBV19
j_call: TRBJ1-1

cdr3_aa: CASTGGGLQPQHF
cdr3_nt: TGTGCCAGCACCGGGGGGGGACTCCAGCCCCAGCATTTT
clone_size: .
d_call: .
v_call: TRBV2
j_call: TRBJ1-5

cdr3_aa: CASSQRGTIGANYGYTF
cdr3_nt: TGTGCCAGCAGCCAACGAGGGACAATTGGAGCTAACTATGGCTACACCTTC
clone_size: .
d_call: .
v_call: TRBV3-1/TRBV3-2
j_call: TRBJ1-2

cdr3_aa: CASSSEGASTDTQYF
cdr3_nt: TGTGCCAGCAGTTCCGAGGGGGCTAGCACAGATACGCAGTATTTT
clone_size: .
d_call: TRBD1
v_call: TRBV27
j_call: TRBJ2-3

cdr3_aa: CASSQVLSRNEQFF
cdr3_nt: TGTGCCAGCAGCCAAGTGTTATCGCGGAATGAGCAGTTCTTC
clone_size: few
d_call: .
v_call: TRBV3-1/TRBV3-2
j_call: TRBJ2-1

cdr3_aa: CASSLVGTRAYNEQFF
cdr3_nt: TGCGCCAGCAGCTTGGTAGGGACTAGAGCCTACAATGAGCAGTTCTTC
clone_size: .
d_call: TRBD2
v_call: TRBV5-1
j_call: TRBJ2-1

cdr3_aa: CASSPFDSEQYF
cdr3_nt: TGTGCCAGCTCACCCTTCGATTCCGAGCAGTACTTC
clone_size: .
d_call: .
v_call: TRBV18
j_call: TRBJ2-7

cdr3_aa: CSVETGLNYGYTF
cdr3_nt: TGCAGCGTTGAAACCGGTCTTAACTATGGCTACACCTTC
clone_size: .
d_call: .
v_call: TRBV29-1
j_call: TRBJ1-2